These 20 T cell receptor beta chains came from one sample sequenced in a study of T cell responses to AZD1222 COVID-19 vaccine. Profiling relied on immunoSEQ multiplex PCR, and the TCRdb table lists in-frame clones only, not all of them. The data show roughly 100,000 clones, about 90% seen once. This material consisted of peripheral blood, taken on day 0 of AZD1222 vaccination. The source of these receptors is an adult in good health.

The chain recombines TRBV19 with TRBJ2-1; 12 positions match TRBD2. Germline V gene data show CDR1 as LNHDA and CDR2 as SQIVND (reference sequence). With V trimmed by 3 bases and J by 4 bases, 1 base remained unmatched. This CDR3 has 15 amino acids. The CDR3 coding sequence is TGTGCCAGTAGTATCGGACTAGCGGGATACAATGAGCAGTTCTTC. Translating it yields CASSIGLAGYNEQFF.

This CDR3 is CASSESGTGVTEAFF. As DNA, the CDR3 is TGCGCCAGCAGTGAGTCCGGGACAGGGGTGACTGAAGCTTTCTTT. The chain links TRBV10-2 to TRBJ1-1; TRBD1 agrees at 10 bases. Trimming removed 0 bases from V and 5 bases from J; junction bases left unmatched: 3. The CDR3 sequence is 15 residues long. Germline V gene data show CDR1 as WSHSY and CDR2 as SAAADI.

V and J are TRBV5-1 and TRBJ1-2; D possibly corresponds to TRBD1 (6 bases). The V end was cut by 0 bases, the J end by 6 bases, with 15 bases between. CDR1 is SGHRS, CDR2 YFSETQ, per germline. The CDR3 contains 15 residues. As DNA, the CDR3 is TGCGCCAGCAGCTTGGGAGGGGGAAGCGCGGATGGCTACACCTTC. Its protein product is CASSLGGGSADGYTF.

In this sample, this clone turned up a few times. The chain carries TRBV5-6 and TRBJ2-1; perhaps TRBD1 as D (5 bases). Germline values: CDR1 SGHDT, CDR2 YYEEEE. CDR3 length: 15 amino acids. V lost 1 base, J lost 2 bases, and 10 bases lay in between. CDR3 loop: CASSLWTLTYNEQFF. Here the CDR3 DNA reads TGTGCCAGCAGCTTGTGGACACTGACCTACAATGAGCAGTTCTTC.

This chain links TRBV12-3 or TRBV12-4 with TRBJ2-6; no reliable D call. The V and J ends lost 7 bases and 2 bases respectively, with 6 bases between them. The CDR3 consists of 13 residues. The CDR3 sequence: CASMVAGANVLTF. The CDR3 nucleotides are TGTGCCAGCATGGTTGCTGGGGCCAACGTCCTGACTTTC.

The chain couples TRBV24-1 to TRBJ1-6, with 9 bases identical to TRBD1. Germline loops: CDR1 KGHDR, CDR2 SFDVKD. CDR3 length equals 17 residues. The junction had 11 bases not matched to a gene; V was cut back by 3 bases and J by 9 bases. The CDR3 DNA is TGTGCCACCAGTGATCGCGGGACAGGGTATGGGGGTTCACCCCTCCACTTT. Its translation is CATSDRGTGYGGSPLHF.

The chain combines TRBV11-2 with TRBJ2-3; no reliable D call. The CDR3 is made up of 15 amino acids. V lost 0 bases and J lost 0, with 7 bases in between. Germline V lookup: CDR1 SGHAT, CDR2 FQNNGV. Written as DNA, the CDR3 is TGTGCCAGCAGCTTAGATCGGCTTAGCACAGATACGCAGTATTTT. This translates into CASSLDRLSTDTQYF.

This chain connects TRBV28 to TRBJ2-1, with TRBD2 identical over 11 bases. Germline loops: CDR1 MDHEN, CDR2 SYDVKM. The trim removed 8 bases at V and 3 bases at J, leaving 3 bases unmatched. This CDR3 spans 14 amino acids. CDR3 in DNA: TGTGCCAGCCTACTAGCGGGGGACTACAATGAGCAGTTCTTC. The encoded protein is CASLLAGDYNEQFF.

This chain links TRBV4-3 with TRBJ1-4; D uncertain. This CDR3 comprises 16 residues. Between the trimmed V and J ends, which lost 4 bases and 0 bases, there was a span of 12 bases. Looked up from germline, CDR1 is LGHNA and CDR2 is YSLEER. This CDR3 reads CASSRTTGTTNEKLFF. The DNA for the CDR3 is TGCGCCAGCAGCCGAACCACGGGGACAACTAATGAAAAACTGTTTTTT.

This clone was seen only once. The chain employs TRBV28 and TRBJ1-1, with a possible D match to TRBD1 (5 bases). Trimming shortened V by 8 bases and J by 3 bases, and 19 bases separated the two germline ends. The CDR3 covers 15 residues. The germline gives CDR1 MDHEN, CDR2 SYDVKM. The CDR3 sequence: CASAHGWGDHTEAFF. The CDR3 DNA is TGTGCCAGCGCACACGGCTGGGGCGACCACACTGAAGCTTTCTTT.

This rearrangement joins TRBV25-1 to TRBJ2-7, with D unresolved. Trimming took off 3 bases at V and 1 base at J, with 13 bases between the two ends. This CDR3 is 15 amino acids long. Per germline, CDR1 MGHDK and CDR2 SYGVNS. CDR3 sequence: CASSDRNRNSYEQYF. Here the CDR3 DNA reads TGTGCCAGCAGTGACCGGAATCGAAATTCCTACGAGCAGTACTTC.

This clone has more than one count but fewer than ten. In nucleotides, the CDR3 is TGTGCCTGGGACAGCCCCGAGGACTATGGCTACACCTTC. Translating it yields CAWDSPEDYGYTF. This chain links TRBV30 with TRBJ1-2, with a possible D match to TRBD1 (5 bases). Trimming took 5 bases from V and 3 from J, leaving 13 bases between them. Germline CDR1 is GTSNPN and CDR2 is SVGIG (reference sequence). The CDR3 covers 13 residues.

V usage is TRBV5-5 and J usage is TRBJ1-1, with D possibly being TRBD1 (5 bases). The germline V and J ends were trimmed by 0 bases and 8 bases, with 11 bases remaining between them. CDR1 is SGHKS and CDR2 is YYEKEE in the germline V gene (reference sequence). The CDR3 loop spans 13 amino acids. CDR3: CASSLGTNEEAFF. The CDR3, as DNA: TGTGCCAGCAGCTTGGGGACAAATGAGGAAGCTTTCTTT.

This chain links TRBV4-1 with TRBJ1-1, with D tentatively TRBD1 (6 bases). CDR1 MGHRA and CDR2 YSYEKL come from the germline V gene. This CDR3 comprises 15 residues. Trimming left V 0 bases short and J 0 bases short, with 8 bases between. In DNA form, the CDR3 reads TGCGCCAGCAGCCAAGATAACAGGGTGAACACTGAAGCTTTCTTT. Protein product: CASSQDNRVNTEAFF.

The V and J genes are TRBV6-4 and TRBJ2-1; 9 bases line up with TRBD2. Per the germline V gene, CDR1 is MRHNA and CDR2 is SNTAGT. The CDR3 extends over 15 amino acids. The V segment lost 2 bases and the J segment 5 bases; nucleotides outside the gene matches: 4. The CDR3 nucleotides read TGTGCCAGCAGTGACCGCCTAGCGGGACACAATGAGCAGTTCTTC. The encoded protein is CASSDRLAGHNEQFF.

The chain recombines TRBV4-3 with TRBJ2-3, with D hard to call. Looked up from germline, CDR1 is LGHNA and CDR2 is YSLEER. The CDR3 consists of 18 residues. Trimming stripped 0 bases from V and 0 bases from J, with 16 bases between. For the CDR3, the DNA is TGCGCCAGCAGCCAAGACGCCCGTGAGCCGGAGAGCACAGATACGCAGTATTTT. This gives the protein CASSQDAREPESTDTQYF.

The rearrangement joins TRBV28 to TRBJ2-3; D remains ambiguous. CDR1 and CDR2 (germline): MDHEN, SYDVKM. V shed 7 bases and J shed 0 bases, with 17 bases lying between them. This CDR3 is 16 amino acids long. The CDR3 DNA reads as TGTGCCAGCACTCAGAGGATCAGCAGTAGCACAGATACGCAGTATTTT. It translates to CASTQRISSSTDTQYF.

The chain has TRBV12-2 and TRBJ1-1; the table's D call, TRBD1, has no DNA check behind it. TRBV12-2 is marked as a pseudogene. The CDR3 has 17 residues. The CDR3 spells CASRLNETGRMNTEAFF. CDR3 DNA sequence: TGTGCAAGTCGCTTGAATGAGACAGGGAGAATGAACACTGAAGCTTTCTTT.

In DNA, the CDR3 is TGTGCCAGCAGCCCCGGATCGGGGGAAGAGCAGTTCTTC. It encodes CASSPGSGEEQFF. The V gene is TRBV7-2, the J gene TRBJ2-1; D is possibly TRBD2 (6 bases). With 5 bases removed from V and 10 bases from J, the gap between germline ends came to 15 bases. Germline V lookup: CDR1 SGHTA, CDR2 FQGNSA. The CDR3 totals 13 residues.

CDR3 region: CASSIGDRATNEKLFF. CDR3 coding DNA: TGTGCCAGTAGTATAGGGGACAGAGCAACTAATGAAAAACTGTTTTTT. The rearrangement joins TRBV19 to TRBJ1-4, with TRBD1 matching 7 bases. CDR3 length: 16 residues. With 1 base clipped from V and 0 bases from J, the junction kept 2 bases outside the gene matches. The germline gives CDR1 LNHDA, CDR2 SQIVND (reference sequence).